These 22 T cell receptor beta chains share one sample of origin, sequenced in a study of OX40 agonist ivuxolimab in advanced cancers. This table comes from immunoSEQ multiplex PCR, and its TCRdb copy is limited to in-frame clones, with some not included. The sample holds tens of thousands of clones, approximately 80% seen once. The material was CD4+ or CD8+ T cells sorted from blood, obtained in a trial of the OX40 agonist ivuxolimab. The receptors derive from an adult with an advanced solid tumor such as melanoma, head and neck, liver or kidney cancer.

This clone is a singleton in its sample. The chain has TRBV30 and TRBJ1-2; the match to TRBD1 covers 10 bases. The CDR3 has 15 residues. CDR1 is GTSNPN, CDR2 SVGIG, per germline (reference sequence). The J segment lost 7 bases and the V segment lost 1 base, leaving 9 bases of the junction unmatched. The CDR3 region is CAWSDGTGDSGGYTF. Written as DNA, the CDR3 is TGTGCCTGGAGTGACGGGACAGGGGACAGCGGTGGCTACACCTTC.

This chain joins TRBV28 and TRBJ1-1, with D uncertain. This CDR3 spans 13 amino acids. The V end lost 3 bases, the J end lost 3 bases, and 8 bases lay between the germline ends. Germline V gene sequence: CDR1 MDHEN, CDR2 SYDVKM. The CDR3 DNA follows: TGTGCCAGCAGTTTTCGTCTGGACACTGAAGCTTTCTTT. Its translation is CASSFRLDTEAFF. The full variable domain, its missing parts supplied by reference TRBV28 and TRBJ1-1, is DVKVTQSSRYLVKRTGEKVFLECVQDMDHENMFWYRQDPGLGLRLIYFSYDVKMKEKGDIPEGYSVSREKKERFSLILESASTNQTSMYLCASSFRLDTEAFFGQGTRLTVV.

Written as DNA, the CDR3 is TGTGCCAGCAGCGGACGGACAGGTCACTACGAGCAGTACTTC. The encoded protein is CASSGRTGHYEQYF. J is TRBJ2-7 and V is TRBV9; 7 nucleotides match TRBD1. The CDR3 is made up of 14 amino acids. V was pared by 3 bases and J by 3 bases, with 6 bases of the junction left unmatched. Germline V gene sequence: CDR1 SGDLS, CDR2 YYNGEE. The full variable domain, rest sourced from reference TRBV9 and TRBJ2-7, is DSGVTQTPKHLITATGQRVTLRCSPRSGDLSVYWYQQSLDQGLQFLIQYYNGEERAKGNILERFSAQQFPDLHSELNLSSLELGDSALYFCASSGRTGHYEQYFGPGTRLTVT.

This chain uses TRBV28 with TRBJ1-4; 7 bases line up with TRBD1. Unmatched junction bases numbered 4, after V lost 7 bases and J lost 5 bases. This CDR3 is built from 13 residues. Looked up from germline, CDR1 is MDHEN and CDR2 is SYDVKM. The CDR3 reads CASTGTENEKLFF. CDR3 DNA sequence: TGTGCCAGCACCGGGACAGAGAATGAAAAACTGTTTTTT.

The chain uses TRBV7-2 and TRBJ1-1; possibly TRBD1 for D (5 bases). Germline V gene data show CDR1 as SGHTA and CDR2 as FQGNSA. CDR3 length: 13 residues. V gave up 3 bases and J gave up 4 bases, with 9 bases separating them. CDR3 coding DNA: TGTGCCAGCAGCTTCGGGGGTGGCACTGAAGCTTTCTTT. This sequence encodes CASSFGGGTEAFF.

J is TRBJ1-2 and V is TRBV5-8; possible D gene TRBD1, 5 bases. The ends were cut back, 0 bases at V and 4 bases at J, with 10 bases in the middle. The germline CDR1 and CDR2 sequences are SGHTS and YDEGEE. This CDR3 has 14 residues. The CDR3 DNA follows: TGTGCCAGCAGCTTGGCCGGGGGATTCTATGGCTACACCTTC. Translating gives CASSLAGGFYGYTF.

This chain connects TRBV6-6 to TRBJ1-1; 8 nucleotides line up with TRBD1. V was clipped by 7 bases and J by 1 base; unmatched bases: 2. CDR3 length equals 13 residues. Germline loops: CDR1 MNHNY, CDR2 SVGAGI (reference sequence). The CDR3 nucleotides are TGTGCCAGCATTGACAGGGGGAACACTGAAGCTTTCTTT. Encoded protein: CASIDRGNTEAFF.

Only a few counts were recorded for this clone. The chain has TRBV7-6 and TRBJ2-7; 8 bases align to TRBD1. V was clipped by 4 bases and J by 0 bases; unmatched bases: 5. Germline V gene data show CDR1 as SGHVS and CDR2 as FNYEAQ. The length of the CDR3 is 15 residues. Here the CDR3 reads CASSSGTGFSYEQYF. DNA of the CDR3: TGTGCCAGCAGCTCCGGGACAGGTTTCTCCTACGAGCAGTACTTC.

The chain employs TRBV13 and TRBJ1-2; D perhaps matches TRBD1 (6 bases). V lost 5 bases to trimming and J lost 0 bases, with 19 bases between them. Germline CDR1 is PRHDT and CDR2 is FYEKMQ (reference sequence). The CDR3 length is 17 residues. Here the CDR3 DNA reads TGTGCCAGCAGCGGCGAACGGGGGGCGCGAGCTAACTATGGCTACACCTTC. It codes for CASSGERGARANYGYTF.

This clone ranks as medium-sized. The chain links TRBV19 to TRBJ1-1; D not resolved. Trimming cost V 1 base and J 8 bases, with 8 bases left between them. This CDR3 has 12 residues. CDR1 and CDR2 from the germline V gene are LNHDA and SQIVND (reference sequence). In DNA form, the CDR3 reads TGTGCCAGTAGTATAGGGGGAGGAGAAGCTTTCTTT. It encodes CASSIGGGEAFF.

This clone was seen once. The V and J genes are TRBV6-6 and TRBJ2-2; D gene ambiguous. Germline V gene lookup returns CDR1 MNHNY and CDR2 SVGAGI (reference sequence). The CDR3 loop spans 15 amino acids. V was cut by 2 bases and J by 4 bases, with 11 bases left in between. CDR3 DNA sequence: TGTGCCAGCAGTTACATAGGGATTGTCACCGGGGAGCTGTTTTTT. Protein sequence: CASSYIGIVTGELFF.

The J gene is TRBJ2-5, the V gene TRBV4-1, with 9 positions matching TRBD2. The DNA end favors TRBJ2-7, so the J call may be wrong. The CDR3 runs to 13 residues. Germline V gene lookup returns CDR1 MGHRA and CDR2 YSYEKL. The CDR3 nucleotides are TGCGCCAGCAGCCCACTAGCGGGCTACGAGCAGTACTTC. This translates into CASSPLAGYEQYF.

The chain recombines TRBV11-2 with TRBJ2-1; no firm D call. V was pared by 3 bases and J by 9 bases, with 9 bases between. The CDR3 spans 12 residues. From germline, CDR1 is SGHAT and CDR2 FQNNGV. CDR3 DNA: TGTGCCAGCAGCTTCCGATTGAGTGAGCAGTTCTTC. This encodes CASSFRLSEQFF.

This rearrangement joins TRBV7-2 to TRBJ2-3; 11 bases agree with TRBD2. Per the germline V gene, CDR1 is SGHTA and CDR2 is FQGNSA. V lost 5 bases to trimming and J lost 2 bases; unmatched junction nucleotides: 6. This CDR3 has 16 residues. The CDR3 nucleotides are TGTGCCAGCAGCCCCCCGGGACTAGCGGTCACAGATACGCAGTATTTT. Protein product: CASSPPGLAVTDTQYF.

In this sample, this clone turned up a few times. V and J are TRBV19 and TRBJ2-2; D not resolved. Germline CDR1 LNHDA, CDR2 SQIVND (reference sequence). V was clipped by 7 bases and J by 4 bases, with 10 bases between them. This CDR3 is built from 13 residues. CDR3 nucleotide sequence: TGTGCCAGTACCTCCAATCCCACCGGGGAGCTGTTTTTT. Translation gives CASTSNPTGELFF.

The genes are TRBV28 and TRBJ2-7; D is possibly TRBD1 (6 bases). In germline, CDR1 is MDHEN, CDR2 SYDVKM. The CDR3 sequence is 15 residues long. V lost 1 base, J lost 0 bases, and 10 bases lay in between. The CDR3 DNA is TGTGCCAGCAGTTTATACGACAGGAGCTCCTACGAGCAGTACTTC. Protein: CASSLYDRSSYEQYF.

This clone was recorded once. This chain uses TRBV9 with TRBJ2-5; D is unclear. This CDR3 region has 13 residues. Trimming stripped 4 bases from V and 2 bases from J, with 9 bases between. Germline V gene data show CDR1 as SGDLS and CDR2 as YYNGEE. DNA for the CDR3: TGTGCCAGCAGCCCACAACTACAAGAGACCCAGTACTTC. Protein product: CASSPQLQETQYF.

In this sample, this clone turned up once. V is TRBV9 and J is TRBJ2-3; 8 nucleotides line up with TRBD2. The CDR3 is made up of 17 amino acids. The V segment lost 0 bases and the J segment 0 bases; nucleotides outside the gene matches: 6. In germline, CDR1 is SGDLS, CDR2 YYNGEE. DNA for the CDR3: TGTGCCAGCAGCGTAGTCCCAGCGGGAGCTAGCACAGATACGCAGTATTTT. Amino acids: CASSVVPAGASTDTQYF.

The chain is built from TRBV6-6 and TRBJ2-7; tentatively, D is TRBD1 (6 bases). The germline V and J ends were trimmed by 7 bases and 7 bases, with 17 bases remaining between them. The CDR3 covers 13 residues. The V gene's germline CDR1 is MNHNY and CDR2 SVGAGI (reference sequence). The CDR3 nucleotides read TGTGCCAGCACTGGGGACATGCCTTGGGAGCAGTACTTC. It specifies CASTGDMPWEQYF.

The rearrangement joins TRBV7-9 to TRBJ2-2; D is unclear. The germline gives CDR1 SEHNR, CDR2 FQNEAQ (reference sequence). Trimming pared 5 bases from V and 5 bases from J, leaving 12 bases between. The CDR3 loop spans 14 amino acids. The CDR3 spells CASSVLLGTGELFF. CDR3 coding DNA: TGTGCCAGCAGCGTCCTCCTAGGGACCGGGGAGCTGTTTTTT.

The rearrangement uses TRBV19 and TRBJ2-3, with 7 bases lining up with TRBD1. This CDR3 has 15 residues. V dropped 5 bases and J dropped 0; count of bases not matched to a gene: 5. CDR1 and CDR2 from the germline V gene are LNHDA and SQIVND (reference sequence). The CDR3 sequence: CASSADRASTDTQYF. For the CDR3, the DNA is TGTGCCAGTAGTGCCGACAGGGCTAGCACAGATACGCAGTATTTT.

The V gene is TRBV4-1, the J gene TRBJ1-2; no clear D gene. The CDR3 is 14 amino acids. Trimming shortened V by 6 bases and J by 0 bases, and 11 bases separated the two germline ends. Looked up from germline, CDR1 is MGHRA and CDR2 is YSYEKL. The CDR3 bases are TGCGCCAGCAGTCGTAGCTCTTCTAACTATGGCTACACCTTC. This sequence encodes CASSRSSSNYGYTF.